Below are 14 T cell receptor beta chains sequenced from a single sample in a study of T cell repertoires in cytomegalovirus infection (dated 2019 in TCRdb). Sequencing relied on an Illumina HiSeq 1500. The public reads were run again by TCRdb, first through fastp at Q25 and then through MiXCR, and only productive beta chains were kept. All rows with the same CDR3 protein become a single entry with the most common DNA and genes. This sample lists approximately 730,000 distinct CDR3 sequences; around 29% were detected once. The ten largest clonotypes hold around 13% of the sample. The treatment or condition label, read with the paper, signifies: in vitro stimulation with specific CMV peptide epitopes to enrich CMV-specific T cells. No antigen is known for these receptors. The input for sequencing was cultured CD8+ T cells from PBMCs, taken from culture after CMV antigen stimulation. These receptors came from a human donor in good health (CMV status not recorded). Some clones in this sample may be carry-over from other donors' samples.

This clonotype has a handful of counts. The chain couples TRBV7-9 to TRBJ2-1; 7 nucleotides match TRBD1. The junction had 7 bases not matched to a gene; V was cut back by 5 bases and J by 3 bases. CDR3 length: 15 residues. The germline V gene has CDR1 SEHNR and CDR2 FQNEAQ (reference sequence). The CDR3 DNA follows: TGTGCCAGCAGCATCCCAAGGGACAGCTACAATGAGCAGTTCTTC. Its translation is CASSIPRDSYNEQFF.

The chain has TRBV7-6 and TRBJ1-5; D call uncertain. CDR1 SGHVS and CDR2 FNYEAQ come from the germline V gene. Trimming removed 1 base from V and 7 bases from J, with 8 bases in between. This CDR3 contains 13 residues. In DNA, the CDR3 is TGTGCCAGCAGCTTAGACAGCCAACAGCCCCAGCATTTT. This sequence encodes CASSLDSQQPQHF. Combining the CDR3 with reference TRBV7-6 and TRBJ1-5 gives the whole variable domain GAGVSQSPRYKVTKRGQDVALRCDPISGHVSLYWYRQALGQGPEFLTYFNYEAQQDKSGLPNDRFSAERPEGSISTLTIQRTEQRDSAMYRCASSLDSQQPQHFGDGTRLSIL.

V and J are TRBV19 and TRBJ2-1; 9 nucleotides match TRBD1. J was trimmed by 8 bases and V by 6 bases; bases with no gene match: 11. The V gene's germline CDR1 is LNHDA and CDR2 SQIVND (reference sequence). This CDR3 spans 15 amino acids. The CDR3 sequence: CASRYRWDRADEQFF. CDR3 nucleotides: TGTGCCAGTAGATATAGATGGGACAGGGCTGATGAGCAGTTCTTC.

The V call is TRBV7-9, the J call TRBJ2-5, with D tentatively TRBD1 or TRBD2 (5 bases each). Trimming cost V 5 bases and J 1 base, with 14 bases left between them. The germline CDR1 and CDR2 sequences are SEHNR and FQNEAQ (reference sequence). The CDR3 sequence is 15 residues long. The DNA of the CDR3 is TGTGCCAGCAGCACCCTCGGGACGGTCCAAGAGACCCAGTACTTC. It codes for CASSTLGTVQETQYF.

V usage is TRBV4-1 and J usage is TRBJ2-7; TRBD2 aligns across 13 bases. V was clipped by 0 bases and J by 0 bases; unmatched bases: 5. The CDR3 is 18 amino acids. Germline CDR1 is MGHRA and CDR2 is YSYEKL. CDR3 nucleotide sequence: TGCGCCAGCAGCCAAGAGGGGGGACTAGCGGGGTCCTCCTACGAGCAGTACTTC. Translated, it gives CASSQEGGLAGSSYEQYF.

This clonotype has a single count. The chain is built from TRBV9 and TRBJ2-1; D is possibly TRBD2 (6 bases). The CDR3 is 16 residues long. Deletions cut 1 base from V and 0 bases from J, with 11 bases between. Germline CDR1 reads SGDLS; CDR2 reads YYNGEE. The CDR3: CASSVRGLSSYNEQFF. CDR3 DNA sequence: TGTGCCAGCAGCGTACGGGGACTGAGCTCCTACAATGAGCAGTTCTTC.

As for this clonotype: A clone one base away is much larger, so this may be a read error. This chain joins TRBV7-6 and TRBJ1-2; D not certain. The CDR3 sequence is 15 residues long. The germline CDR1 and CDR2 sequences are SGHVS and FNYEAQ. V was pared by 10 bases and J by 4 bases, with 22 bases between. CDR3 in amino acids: CATNLIRPVFYGYTF. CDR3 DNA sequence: TGTGCCACCAATCTTATCCGGCCAGTCTTCTATGGCTACACCTTC.

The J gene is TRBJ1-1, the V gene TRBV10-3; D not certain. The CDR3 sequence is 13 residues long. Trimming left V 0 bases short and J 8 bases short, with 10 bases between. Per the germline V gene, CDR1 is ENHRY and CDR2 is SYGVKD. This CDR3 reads CAISESVAEEAFF. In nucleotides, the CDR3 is TGTGCCATCAGTGAGTCTGTGGCGGAAGAAGCTTTCTTT.

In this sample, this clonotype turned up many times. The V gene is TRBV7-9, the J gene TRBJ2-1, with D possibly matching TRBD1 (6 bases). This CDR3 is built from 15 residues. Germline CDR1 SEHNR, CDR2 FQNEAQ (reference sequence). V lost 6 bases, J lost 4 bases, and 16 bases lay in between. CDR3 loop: CASSPPGTPYNEQFF. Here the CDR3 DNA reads TGTGCCAGCAGTCCTCCGGGGACACCTTACAATGAGCAGTTCTTC.

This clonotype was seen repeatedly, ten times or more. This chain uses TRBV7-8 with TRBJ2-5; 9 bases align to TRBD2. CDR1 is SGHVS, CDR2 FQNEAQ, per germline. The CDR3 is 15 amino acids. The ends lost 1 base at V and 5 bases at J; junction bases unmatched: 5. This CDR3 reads CASSLGGGALETQYF. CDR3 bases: TGTGCCAGCAGCTTAGGCGGGGGGGCTTTGGAGACCCAGTACTTC.

The CDR3 DNA reads as TGTGCCATCAGTGAAGCGGGGGGCTGGGATACGCAGTATTTT. Its translation is CAISEAGGWDTQYF. This chain joins TRBV10-3 and TRBJ2-3; TRBD2 matches 9 bases. Looked up from germline, CDR1 is ENHRY and CDR2 is SYGVKD. The CDR3 contains 14 residues. With V trimmed by 3 bases and J by 6 bases, 4 bases remained unmatched.

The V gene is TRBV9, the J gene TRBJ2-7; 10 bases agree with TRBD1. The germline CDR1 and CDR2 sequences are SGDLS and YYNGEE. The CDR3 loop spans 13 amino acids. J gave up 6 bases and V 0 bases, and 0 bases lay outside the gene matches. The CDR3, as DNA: TGTGCCAGCAGCGTAGGGGACAGGGGCGAGCAGTACTTC. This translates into CASSVGDRGEQYF.

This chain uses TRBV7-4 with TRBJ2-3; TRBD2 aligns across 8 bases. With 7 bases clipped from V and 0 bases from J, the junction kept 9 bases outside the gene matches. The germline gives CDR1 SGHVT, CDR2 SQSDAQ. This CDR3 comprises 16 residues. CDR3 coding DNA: TGTGCCAGCAACGACCCAATAGCGGGGAGCACAGATACGCAGTATTTT. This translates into CASNDPIAGSTDTQYF.

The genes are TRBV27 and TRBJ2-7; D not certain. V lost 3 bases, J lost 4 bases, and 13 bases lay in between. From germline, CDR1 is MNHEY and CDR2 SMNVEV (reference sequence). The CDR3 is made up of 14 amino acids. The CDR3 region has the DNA TGTGCCAGCAGTTTTGCCAATCTGTTTTACGAGCAGTACTTC. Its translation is CASSFANLFYEQYF.